The rows below give T cell receptor beta chains drawn from one sample of a study of early T cells in non-severe SARS-CoV-2 infection. TCRdb ran MiXCR on the 5' RACE reads and lists one entry per CDR3 protein. This table has 55,000 to 75,000 distinct CDR3 sequences, 12% appearing once. Sequenced input: whole blood. The receptor source for this set is an adult who was a healthcare worker with PCR-confirmed SARS-CoV-2 infection or an uninfected control (not recorded which). Each CDR3 is given with its conserved first and last residue. Fields, in order: V gene, clone size, D gene, J gene, CDR3 DNA, CDR3 protein. The D gene is left open where the match is weak. Clone size, where shown, is once, few, many, or a class for clones that have expanded.

>TRBV20-1|many|TRBD2|TRBJ2-1
TGCAGTGCGATCCGACTAGCGGACATATACAATGAGCAGTTCTTC
CSAIRLADIYNEQFF
>TRBV27|many|.|TRBJ1-4
TGTGCCAGCAGTACCGGAGCTCCTAATGAAAAACTGTTTTTT
CASSTGAPNEKLFF
>TRBV5-4|.|TRBD1|TRBJ2-3
TGTGCCAGCAGCTCTCCAGGGGGATCTAGCACAGATACGCAGTATTTT
CASSSPGGSSTDTQYF
>TRBV4-1|.|.|TRBJ1-4
TGCGCCAGCAGCCCCAGGTCGGCAGCAACTAATGAAAAACTGTTTTTT
CASSPRSAATNEKLFF
>TRBV29-1|.|TRBD2|TRBJ2-3
TGCAGCGTTGTTGATAGCGGGAGGCAAACAGATACGCAGTGTTTT
CSVVDSGRQTDTQCF
>TRBV6-4|many|.|TRBJ1-1
TGTGCCAGCAGTGAGAAAGGGGAGGGAACTGAAGCTTTCTTT
CASSEKGEGTEAFF
>TRBV11-2|few|.|TRBJ2-1
TGTGCCAGCGCTTCGGGGGGCGGGTACAATGAGCAGTTCTTC
CASASGGGYNEQFF
>TRBV28|.|TRBD2|TRBJ2-7
TGTGCCAGCAGCACTAGCGGGTGGGCCTACGAGCAGTACTTC
CASSTSGWAYEQYF
>TRBV20-1|many|TRBD2|TRBJ2-5
TGCAGTGCTAGAGGCTTACTAGCGGGAGACCGATTACCCCAAGAGACCCAGTACTTC
CSARGLLAGDRLPQETQYF
>TRBV28|.|.|TRBJ1-3
TGTGCCAGCAGTTCTTCAAGCTCTGGAAACACCATATATTTT
CASSSSSSGNTIYF
>TRBV27|many|.|TRBJ1-2
TGTGCCAGCAGTTACGGACGGAACTATGGCTACACCTTC
CASSYGRNYGYTF
>TRBV4-2|.|TRBD2|TRBJ2-2
TGTGCCAGCAGCCAAGACAGGAAGATAGCGGGAGACACCGGGGAGCTGTTTTTT
CASSQDRKIAGDTGELFF
>TRBV4-1|.|.|TRBJ2-3
TGCGCCAGCAGCCCCCTCCCTGCTCAGGTCACAGATACGCAGTATTTT
CASSPLPAQVTDTQYF
>TRBV7-5|many|.|TRBJ2-2
.
CISVSEAYRDRGTGELFF
>TRBV20-1|many|.|TRBJ1-2
TGCAGTGCCCCCGTAGGGGCAGGGTTAAACTATGGCTACACCTTC
CSAPVGAGLNYGYTF
>TRBV28|many|.|TRBJ2-7
TGTGCCAGCAAGGTCGGGGGCCAGCAGTACTTC
CASKVGGQQYF
>TRBV7-2|.|TRBD2|TRBJ2-4
TGTGCCAGCAGCCTGGGACTACAGAACGGAAACATTCAGTACTTC
CASSLGLQNGNIQYF
>TRBV7-8|few|TRBD1|TRBJ2-7
TGTGCCAGCAGCCCACGGACAGGCCTGAGCGAGCAGTACTTC
CASSPRTGLSEQYF
>TRBV5-1|.|.|TRBJ2-4
TGCGCCAGCAGCTTGACACAGGGGAGGGAAAACATTCAGTACTTC
CASSLTQGRENIQYF
>TRBV24-1|.|.|TRBJ2-7
TGTGCCACCAGTGACGTCTACGAGCAGTACTTC
CATSDVYEQYF
>TRBV5-6|.|.|TRBJ2-7
TGTGCCAGCAGCTTGGAACAGACCTACGAGCAGTACTTC
CASSLEQTYEQYF
>TRBV5-1|many|.|TRBJ2-1
TGCGCCAGCAGCTTGGGGTGGGAGGAGCAGTTCTTC
CASSLGWEEQFF
>TRBV10-3|.|TRBD2|TRBJ2-5
TGTGCCATGCAGGAAGGGGTGCTAGCGGCGGTGGGAGAGACCCAGTACTTC
CAMQEGVLAAVGETQYF